This T cell receptor beta chain came from a study of shared clonotypes between healthy human individuals. TCRdb's table, derived via immunoSEQ multiplex PCR, lists solely in-frame clones and lacks some. The sample records 530,000 or so clones, about 80% being singletons. The sequence was obtained from a woman in her forties in good health. Some clones in this sample may be carry-over from other donors' samples. The sequenced material came from PBMCs.

This CDR3 reads CASSLGSRNIQETQYF. CDR3 nucleotides: TGTGCCAGCAGCTTGGGGTCTAGGAATATTCAAGAGACCCAGTACTTC. The chain employs TRBV5-4 and TRBJ2-5; no clear D. V was trimmed by 0 bases and J by 2 bases, leaving 14 bases between them. This CDR3 spans 16 amino acids. The germline V gene has CDR1 SGHNT and CDR2 YYREEE (reference sequence).